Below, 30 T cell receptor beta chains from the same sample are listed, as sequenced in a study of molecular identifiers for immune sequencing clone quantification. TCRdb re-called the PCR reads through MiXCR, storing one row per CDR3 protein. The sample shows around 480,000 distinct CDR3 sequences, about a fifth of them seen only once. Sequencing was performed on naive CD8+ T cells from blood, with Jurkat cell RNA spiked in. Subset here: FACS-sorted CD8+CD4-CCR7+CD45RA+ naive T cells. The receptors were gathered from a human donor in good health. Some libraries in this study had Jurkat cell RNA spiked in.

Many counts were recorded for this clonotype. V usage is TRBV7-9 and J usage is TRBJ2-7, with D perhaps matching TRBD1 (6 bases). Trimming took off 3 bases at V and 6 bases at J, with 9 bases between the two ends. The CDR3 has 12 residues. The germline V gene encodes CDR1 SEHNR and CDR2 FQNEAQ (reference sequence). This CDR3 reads CASSFTGSEQYF. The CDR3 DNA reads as TGTGCCAGCAGCTTTACAGGGTCCGAGCAGTACTTC.

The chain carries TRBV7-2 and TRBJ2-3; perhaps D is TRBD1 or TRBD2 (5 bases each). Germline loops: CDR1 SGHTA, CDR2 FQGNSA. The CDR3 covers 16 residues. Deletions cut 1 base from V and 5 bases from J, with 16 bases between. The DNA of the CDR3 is TGTGCCAGCAGCTTAGAGAATTGGGGGAACGAAGATACGCAGTATTTT. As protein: CASSLENWGNEDTQYF.

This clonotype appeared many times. DNA of the CDR3: TGTGCCTGGAGTGTATACAGGGTGGACACCATATATTTT. This translates into CAWSVYRVDTIYF. The gene calls are TRBV30 and TRBJ1-3; D perhaps matches TRBD1 (6 bases). The CDR3 totals 13 residues. Germline CDR1 and CDR2: GTSNPN and SVGIG (reference sequence). V gave up 0 bases and J gave up 8 bases, with 11 bases separating them.

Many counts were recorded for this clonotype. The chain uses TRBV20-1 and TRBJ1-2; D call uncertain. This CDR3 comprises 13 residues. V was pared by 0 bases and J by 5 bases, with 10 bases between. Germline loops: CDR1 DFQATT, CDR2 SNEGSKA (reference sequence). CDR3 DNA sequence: TGCAGTGCTAGAGACAGAACGGGGTATGGCTACACCTTC. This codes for CSARDRTGYGYTF.

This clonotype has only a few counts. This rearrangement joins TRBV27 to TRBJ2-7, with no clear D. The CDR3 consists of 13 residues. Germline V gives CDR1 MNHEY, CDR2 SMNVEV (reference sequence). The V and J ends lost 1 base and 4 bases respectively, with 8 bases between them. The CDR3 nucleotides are TGTGCCAGCAGTTTATTTTTGGGTTACGAGCAGTACTTC. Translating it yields CASSLFLGYEQYF.

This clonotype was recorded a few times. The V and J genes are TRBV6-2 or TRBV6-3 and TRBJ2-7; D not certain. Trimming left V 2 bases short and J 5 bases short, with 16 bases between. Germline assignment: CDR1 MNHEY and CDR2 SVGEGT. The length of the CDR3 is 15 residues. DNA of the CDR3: TGTGCCAGCAGTTACATTTCAGGTGTGCGGAACGAGCAGTACTTC. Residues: CASSYISGVRNEQYF.

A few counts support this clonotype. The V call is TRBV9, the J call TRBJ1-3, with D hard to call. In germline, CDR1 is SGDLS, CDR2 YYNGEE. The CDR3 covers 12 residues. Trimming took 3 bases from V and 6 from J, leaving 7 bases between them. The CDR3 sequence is CASSGALNTIYF. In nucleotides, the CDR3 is TGTGCCAGCAGCGGGGCACTAAACACCATATATTTT.

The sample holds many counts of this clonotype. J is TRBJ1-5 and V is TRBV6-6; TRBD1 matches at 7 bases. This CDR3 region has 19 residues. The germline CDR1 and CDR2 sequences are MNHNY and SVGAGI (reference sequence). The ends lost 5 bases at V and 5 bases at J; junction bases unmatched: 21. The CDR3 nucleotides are TGTGCCAGCAGTAAAAACACCCGGGACAGAAGTCTAGGTGATCAGCCCCAGCATTTT. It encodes CASSKNTRDRSLGDQPQHF.

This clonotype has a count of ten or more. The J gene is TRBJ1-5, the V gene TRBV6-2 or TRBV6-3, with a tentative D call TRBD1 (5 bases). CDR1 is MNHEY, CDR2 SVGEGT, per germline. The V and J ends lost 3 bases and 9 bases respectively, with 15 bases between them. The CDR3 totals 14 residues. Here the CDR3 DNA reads TGTGCCAGCAGTTATTGGGGACCCTCGGGGCCCCAGCATTTT. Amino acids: CASSYWGPSGPQHF.

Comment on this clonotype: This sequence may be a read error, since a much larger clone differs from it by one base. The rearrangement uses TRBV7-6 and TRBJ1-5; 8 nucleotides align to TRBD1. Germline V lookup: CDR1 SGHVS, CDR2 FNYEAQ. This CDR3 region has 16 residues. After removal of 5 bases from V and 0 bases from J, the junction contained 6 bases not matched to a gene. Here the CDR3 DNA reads TGTGCCAGCAGCCCGGGACAGGTCTATAGCAATCAGCCCCAGCATTTT. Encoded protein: CASSPGQVYSNQPQHF. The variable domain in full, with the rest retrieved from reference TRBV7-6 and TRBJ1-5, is GAGVSQSPRYKVTKRGQDVALRCDPISGHVSLYWYRQALGQGPEFLTYFNYEAQQDKSGLPNDRFSAERPEGSISTLTIQRTEQRDSAMYRCASSPGQVYSNQPQHFGDGTRLSIL.

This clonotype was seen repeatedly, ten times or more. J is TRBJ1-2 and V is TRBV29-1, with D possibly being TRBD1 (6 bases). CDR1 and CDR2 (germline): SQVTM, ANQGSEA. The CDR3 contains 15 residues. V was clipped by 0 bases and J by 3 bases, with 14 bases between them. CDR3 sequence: CSVEDWSRGYYGYTF. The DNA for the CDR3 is TGCAGCGTTGAAGATTGGAGCAGGGGATACTATGGCTACACCTTC.

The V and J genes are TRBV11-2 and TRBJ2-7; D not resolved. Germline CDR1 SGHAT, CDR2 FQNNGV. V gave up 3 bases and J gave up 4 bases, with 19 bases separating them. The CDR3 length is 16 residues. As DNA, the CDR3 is TGTGCCAGCAGCTTTTTAGGGCGCCGCTTGGGGTACGAGCAGTACTTC. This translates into CASSFLGRRLGYEQYF.

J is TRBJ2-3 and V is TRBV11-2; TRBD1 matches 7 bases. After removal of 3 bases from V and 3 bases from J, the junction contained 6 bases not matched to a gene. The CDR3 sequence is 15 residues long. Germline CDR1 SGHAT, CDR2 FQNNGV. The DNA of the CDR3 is TGTGCCAGCAGCTTTGGGGACAGACCTACAGATACGCAGTATTTT. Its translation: CASSFGDRPTDTQYF.

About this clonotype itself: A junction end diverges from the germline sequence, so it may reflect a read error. The CDR3 reads CASSLGGANTEALF. In nucleotides, the CDR3 is TGTGCCAGCAGTTTAGGGGGCGCGAACACTGAAGCTCTCTTT. The genes are TRBV6-5 and TRBJ1-1; TRBD1 aligns across 7 bases. Germline V gene data show CDR1 as MNHEY and CDR2 as SVGAGI. The CDR3 is 14 residues long.

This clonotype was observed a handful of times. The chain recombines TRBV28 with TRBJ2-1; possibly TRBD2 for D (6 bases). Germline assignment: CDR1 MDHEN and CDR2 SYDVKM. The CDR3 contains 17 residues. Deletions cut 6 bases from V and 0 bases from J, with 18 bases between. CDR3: CASSTSDAGTSYNEQFF. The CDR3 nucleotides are TGTGCCAGCAGCACCTCCGACGCGGGGACCTCCTACAATGAGCAGTTCTTC. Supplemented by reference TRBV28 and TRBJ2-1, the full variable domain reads DVKVTQSSRYLVKRTGEKVFLECVQDMDHENMFWYRQDPGLGLRLIYFSYDVKMKEKGDIPEGYSVSREKKERFSLILESASTNQTSMYLCASSTSDAGTSYNEQFFGPGTRLTVL.

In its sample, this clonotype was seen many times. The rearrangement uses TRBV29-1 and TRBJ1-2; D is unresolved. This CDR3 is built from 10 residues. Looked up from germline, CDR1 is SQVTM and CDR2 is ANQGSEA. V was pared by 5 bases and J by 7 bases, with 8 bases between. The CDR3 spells CSVLVFGYTF. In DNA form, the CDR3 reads TGCAGCGTTTTAGTTTTTGGCTACACCTTC. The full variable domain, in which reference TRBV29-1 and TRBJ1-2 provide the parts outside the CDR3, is SAVISQKPSRDICQRGTSLTIQCQVDSQVTMMFWYRQQPGQSLTLIATANQGSEATYESGFVIDKFPISRPNLTFSTLTVSNMSPEDSSIYLCSVLVFGYTFGSGTRLTVV.

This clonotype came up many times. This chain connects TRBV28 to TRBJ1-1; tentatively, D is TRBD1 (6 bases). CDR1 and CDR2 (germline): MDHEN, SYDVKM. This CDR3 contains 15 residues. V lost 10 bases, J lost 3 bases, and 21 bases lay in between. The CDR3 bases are TGTGCCACCTCTCTTCGGGGGGCTAGGCACACTGAAGCTTTCTTT. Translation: CATSLRGARHTEAFF.

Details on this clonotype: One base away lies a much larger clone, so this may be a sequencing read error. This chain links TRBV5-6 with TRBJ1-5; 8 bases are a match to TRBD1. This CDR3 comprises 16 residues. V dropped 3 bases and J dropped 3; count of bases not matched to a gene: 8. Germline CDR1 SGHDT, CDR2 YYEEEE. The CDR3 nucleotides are TGTGCCAGCAGCTCGTACCGACAGGGGCCCAATCAGCCCCAGCATTTT. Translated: CASSSYRQGPNQPQHF. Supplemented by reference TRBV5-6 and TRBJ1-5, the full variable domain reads DAGVTQSPTHLIKTRGQQVTLRCSPKSGHDTVSWYQQALGQGPQFIFQYYEEEERQRGNFPDRFSGHQFPNYSSELNVNALLLGDSALYLCASSSYRQGPNQPQHFGDGTRLSIL.

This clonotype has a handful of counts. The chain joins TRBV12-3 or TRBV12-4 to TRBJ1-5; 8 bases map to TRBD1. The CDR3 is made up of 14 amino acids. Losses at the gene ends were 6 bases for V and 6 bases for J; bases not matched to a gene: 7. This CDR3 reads CASSLTGTGQPQHF. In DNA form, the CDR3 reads TGTGCCAGCAGCCTAACAGGGACAGGTCAGCCCCAGCATTTT.

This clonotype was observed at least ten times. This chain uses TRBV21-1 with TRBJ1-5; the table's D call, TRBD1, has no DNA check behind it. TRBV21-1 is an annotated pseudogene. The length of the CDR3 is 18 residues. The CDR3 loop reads CASSKRRDRGNSNQPQHF. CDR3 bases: TGTGCCAGCAGCAAAAGGCGGGACAGGGGTAATAGCAATCAGCCCCAGCATTTT.

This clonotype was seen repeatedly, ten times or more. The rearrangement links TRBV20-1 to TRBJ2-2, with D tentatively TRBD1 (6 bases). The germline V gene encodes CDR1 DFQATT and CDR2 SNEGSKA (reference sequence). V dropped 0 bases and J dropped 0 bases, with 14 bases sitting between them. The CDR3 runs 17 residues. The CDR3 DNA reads TGCAGTGCTAGAGATCATGCAGGACAGCCGAACACCGGGGAGCTGTTTTTT. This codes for CSARDHAGQPNTGELFF.

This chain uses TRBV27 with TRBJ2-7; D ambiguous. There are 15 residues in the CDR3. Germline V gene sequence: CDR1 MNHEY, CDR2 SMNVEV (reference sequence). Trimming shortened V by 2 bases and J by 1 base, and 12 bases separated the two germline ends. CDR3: CASSLKGLSSYEQYF. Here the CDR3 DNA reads TGTGCCAGCAGTTTAAAGGGTTTAAGTTCCTACGAGCAGTACTTC.

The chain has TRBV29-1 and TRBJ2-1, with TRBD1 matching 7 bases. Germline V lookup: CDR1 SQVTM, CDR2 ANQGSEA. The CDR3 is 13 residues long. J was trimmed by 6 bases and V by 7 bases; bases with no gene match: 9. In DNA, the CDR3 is TGCAGCGGCCTGACAGGGACCTCCAATGAGCAGTTCTTC. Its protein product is CSGLTGTSNEQFF.

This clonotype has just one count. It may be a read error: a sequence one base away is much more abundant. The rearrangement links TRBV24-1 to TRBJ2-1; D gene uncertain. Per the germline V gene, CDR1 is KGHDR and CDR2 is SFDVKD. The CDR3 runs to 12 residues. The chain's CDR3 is CATSLTENEQVF. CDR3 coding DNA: TGTGCCACCAGTCTCACAGAAAATGAGCAGGTCTTC.

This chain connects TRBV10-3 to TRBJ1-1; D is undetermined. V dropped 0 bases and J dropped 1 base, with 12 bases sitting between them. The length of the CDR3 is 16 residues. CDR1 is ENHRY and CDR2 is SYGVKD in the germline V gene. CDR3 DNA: TGTGCCATCAGTGAGTCCGTGATAGCCCGGAACACTGAAGCTTTCTTT. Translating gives CAISESVIARNTEAFF.

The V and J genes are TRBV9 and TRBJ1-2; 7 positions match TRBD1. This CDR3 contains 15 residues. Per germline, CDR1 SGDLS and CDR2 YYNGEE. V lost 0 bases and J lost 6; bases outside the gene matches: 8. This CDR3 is CASSVGRAGGHGYTF. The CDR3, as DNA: TGTGCCAGCAGCGTAGGTCGGGCAGGGGGACATGGCTACACCTTC.

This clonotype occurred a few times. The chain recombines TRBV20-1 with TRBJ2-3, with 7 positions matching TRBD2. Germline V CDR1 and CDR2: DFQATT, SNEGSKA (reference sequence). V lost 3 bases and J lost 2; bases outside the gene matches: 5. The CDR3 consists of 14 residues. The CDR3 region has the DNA TGCAGTGCTAGTAGCCTAGCGGTCACAGATACGCAGTATTTT. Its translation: CSASSLAVTDTQYF.

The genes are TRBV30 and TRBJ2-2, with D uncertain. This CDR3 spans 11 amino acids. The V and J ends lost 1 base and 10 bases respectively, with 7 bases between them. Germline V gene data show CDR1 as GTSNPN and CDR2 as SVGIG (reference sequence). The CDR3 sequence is CAWSEDPELFF. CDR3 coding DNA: TGTGCCTGGAGTGAAGACCCGGAGCTGTTTTTT.

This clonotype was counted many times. The CDR3 reads CASSQGSTNEKLFF. CDR3 coding DNA: TGCGCCAGCAGCCAGGGCTCAACTAATGAAAAACTGTTTTTT. This chain uses TRBV4-1 with TRBJ1-4; D remains ambiguous. CDR3 length equals 14 residues. V gave up 3 bases and J gave up 0 bases, with 5 bases separating them. Germline lookup yields CDR1 MGHRA and CDR2 YSYEKL.

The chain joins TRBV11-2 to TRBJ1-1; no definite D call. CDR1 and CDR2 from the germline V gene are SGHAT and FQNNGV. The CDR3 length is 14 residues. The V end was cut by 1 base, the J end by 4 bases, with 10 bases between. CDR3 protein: CASSLVFSSTEAFF. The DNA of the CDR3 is TGTGCCAGCAGCTTAGTCTTCAGTAGCACTGAAGCTTTCTTT.